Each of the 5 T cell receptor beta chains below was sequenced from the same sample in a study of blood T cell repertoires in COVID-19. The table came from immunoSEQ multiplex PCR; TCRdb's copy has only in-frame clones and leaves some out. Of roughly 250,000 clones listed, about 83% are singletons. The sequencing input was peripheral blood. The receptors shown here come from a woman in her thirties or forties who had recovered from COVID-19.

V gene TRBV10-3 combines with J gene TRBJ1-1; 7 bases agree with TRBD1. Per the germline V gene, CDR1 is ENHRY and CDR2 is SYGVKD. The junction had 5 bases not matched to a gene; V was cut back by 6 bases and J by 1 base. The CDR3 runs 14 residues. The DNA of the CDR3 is TGTGCCATCAGGCCGGACAGGAAGAACACTGAAGCTTTCTTT. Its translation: CAIRPDRKNTEAFF.

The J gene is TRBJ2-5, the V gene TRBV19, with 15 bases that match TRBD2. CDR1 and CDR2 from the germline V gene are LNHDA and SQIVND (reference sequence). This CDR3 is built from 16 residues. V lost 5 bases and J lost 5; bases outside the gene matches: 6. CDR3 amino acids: CASSSGLAGGIETQYF. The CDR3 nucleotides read TGTGCCAGTAGTTCGGGACTAGCGGGGGGAATTGAGACCCAGTACTTC. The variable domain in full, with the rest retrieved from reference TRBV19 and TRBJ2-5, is DGGITQSPKYLFRKEGQNVTLSCEQNLNHDAMYWYRQDPGQGLRLIYYSQIVNDFQKGDIAEGYSVSREKKESFPLTVTSAQKNPTAFYLCASSSGLAGGIETQYFGPGTRLLVL.

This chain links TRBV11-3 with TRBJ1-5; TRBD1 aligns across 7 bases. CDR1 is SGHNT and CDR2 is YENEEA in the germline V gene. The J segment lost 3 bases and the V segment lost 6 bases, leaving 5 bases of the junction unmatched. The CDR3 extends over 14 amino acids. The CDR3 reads CASSETGINQPQHF. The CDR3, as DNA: TGTGCCAGCAGTGAGACAGGGATCAATCAGCCCCAGCATTTT.

CDR3 sequence (DNA): TGCGCCAGCAGCTTGGGACACGACGGATATGGCTACACCTTC. This gives the protein CASSLGHDGYGYTF. The chain employs TRBV5-1 and TRBJ1-2; D call uncertain. Germline V lookup: CDR1 SGHRS, CDR2 YFSETQ. V was pared by 0 bases and J by 5 bases, with 11 bases between. CDR3 size: 14 residues.

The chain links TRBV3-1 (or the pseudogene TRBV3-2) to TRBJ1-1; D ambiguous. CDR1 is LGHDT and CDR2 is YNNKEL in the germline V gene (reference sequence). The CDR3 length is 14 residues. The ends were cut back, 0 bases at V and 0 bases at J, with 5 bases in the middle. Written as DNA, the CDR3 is TGTGCCAGCAGCCAAGAGGCCCTGAACACTGAAGCTTTCTTT. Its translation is CASSQEALNTEAFF.